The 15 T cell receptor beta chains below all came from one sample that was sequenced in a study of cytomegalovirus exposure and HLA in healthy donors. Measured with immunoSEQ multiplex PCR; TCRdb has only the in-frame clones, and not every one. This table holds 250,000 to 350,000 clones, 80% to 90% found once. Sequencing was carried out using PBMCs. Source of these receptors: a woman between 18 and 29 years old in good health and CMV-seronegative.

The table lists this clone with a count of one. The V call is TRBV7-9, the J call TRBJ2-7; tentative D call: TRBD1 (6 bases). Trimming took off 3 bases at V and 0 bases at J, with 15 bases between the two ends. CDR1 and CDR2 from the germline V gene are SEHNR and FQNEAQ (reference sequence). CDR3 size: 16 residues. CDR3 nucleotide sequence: TGTGCCAGCAGCTTGTCGCAGGGGTCCTACTCCTACGAGCAGTACTTC. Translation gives CASSLSQGSYSYEQYF. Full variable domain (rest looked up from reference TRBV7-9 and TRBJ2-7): DTGVSQNPRHKITKRGQNVTFRCDPISEHNRLYWYRQTLGQGPEFLTYFQNEAQLEKSRLLSDRFSAERPKGSFSTLEIQRTEQGDSAMYLCASSLSQGSYSYEQYFGPGTRLTVT.

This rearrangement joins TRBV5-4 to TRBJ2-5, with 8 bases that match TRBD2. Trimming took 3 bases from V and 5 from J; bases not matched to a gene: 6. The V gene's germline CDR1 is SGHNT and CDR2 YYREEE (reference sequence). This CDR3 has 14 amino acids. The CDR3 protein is CASSSKRERETQYF. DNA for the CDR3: TGTGCCAGCAGCTCAAAGCGGGAGAGGGAGACCCAGTACTTC.

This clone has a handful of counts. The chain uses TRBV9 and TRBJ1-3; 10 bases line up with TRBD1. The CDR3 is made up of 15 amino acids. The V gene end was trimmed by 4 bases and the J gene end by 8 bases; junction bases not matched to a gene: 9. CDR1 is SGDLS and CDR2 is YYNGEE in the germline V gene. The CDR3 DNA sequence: TGTGCCAGCAGCCTAGAGGGGACAGGGGTGGACACCATATATTTT. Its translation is CASSLEGTGVDTIYF.

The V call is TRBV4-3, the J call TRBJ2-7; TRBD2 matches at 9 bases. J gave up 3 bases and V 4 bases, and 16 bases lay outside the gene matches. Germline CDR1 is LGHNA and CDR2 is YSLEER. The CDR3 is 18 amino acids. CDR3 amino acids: CASSREPGLALGNYEQYF. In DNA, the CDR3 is TGCGCCAGCAGCCGAGAACCGGGACTAGCTTTGGGCAACTACGAGCAGTACTTC.

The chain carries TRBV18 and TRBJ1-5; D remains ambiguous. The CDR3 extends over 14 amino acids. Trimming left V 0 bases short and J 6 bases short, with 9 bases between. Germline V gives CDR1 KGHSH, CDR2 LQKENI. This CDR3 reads CASSPPSSGQPQHF. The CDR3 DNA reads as TGTGCCAGCTCACCACCGTCTTCGGGTCAGCCCCAGCATTTT.

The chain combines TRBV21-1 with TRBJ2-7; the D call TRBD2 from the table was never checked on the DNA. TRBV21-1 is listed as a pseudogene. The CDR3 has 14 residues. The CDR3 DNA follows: TGTGCCAGCAGTAGACTAGCGGGAGTAGGCGAGCAGTACTTC. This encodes CASSRLAGVGEQYF.

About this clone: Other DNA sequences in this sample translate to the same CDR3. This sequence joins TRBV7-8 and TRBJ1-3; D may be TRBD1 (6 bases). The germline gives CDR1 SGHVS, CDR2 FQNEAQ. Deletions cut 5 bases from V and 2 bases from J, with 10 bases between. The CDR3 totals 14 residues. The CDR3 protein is CASSPQGAGNTIYF. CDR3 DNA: TGTGCCAGCAGCCCACAGGGCGCTGGAAACACCATATATTTT.

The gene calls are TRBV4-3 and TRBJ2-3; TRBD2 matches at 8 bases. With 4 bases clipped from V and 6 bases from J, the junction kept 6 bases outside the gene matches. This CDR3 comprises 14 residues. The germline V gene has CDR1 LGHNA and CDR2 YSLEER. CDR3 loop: CASSPERERDTQYF. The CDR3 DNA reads TGCGCCAGCAGCCCAGAGCGGGAGCGGGATACGCAGTATTTT.

CDR3 nucleotide sequence: TGTGCCAGCAGCTTCGGCGGGGAAAAACTGTTTTTT. Its protein product is CASSFGGEKLFF. This chain links TRBV5-6 with TRBJ1-4; unclear D gene. Germline values: CDR1 SGHDT, CDR2 YYEEEE. The V and J ends lost 2 bases and 8 bases respectively, with 7 bases between them. There are 12 residues in the CDR3.

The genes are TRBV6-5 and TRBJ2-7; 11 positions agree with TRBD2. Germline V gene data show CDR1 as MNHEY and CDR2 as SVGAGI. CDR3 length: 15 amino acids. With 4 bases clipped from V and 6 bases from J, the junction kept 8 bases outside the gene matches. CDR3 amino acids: CASSFTSGSFSEQYF. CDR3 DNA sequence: TGTGCCAGCAGTTTTACTAGCGGGAGTTTCTCCGAGCAGTACTTC.

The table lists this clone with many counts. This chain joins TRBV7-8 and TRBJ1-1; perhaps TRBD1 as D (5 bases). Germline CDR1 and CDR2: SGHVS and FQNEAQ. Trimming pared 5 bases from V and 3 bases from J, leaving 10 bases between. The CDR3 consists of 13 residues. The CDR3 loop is CASSTTRDTEAFF. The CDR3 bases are TGTGCCAGCAGCACGACCAGGGACACTGAAGCTTTCTTT.

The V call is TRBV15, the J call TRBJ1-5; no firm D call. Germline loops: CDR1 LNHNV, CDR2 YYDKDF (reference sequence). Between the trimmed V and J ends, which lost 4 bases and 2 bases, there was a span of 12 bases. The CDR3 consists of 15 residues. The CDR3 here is CATSTAGGGNQPQHF. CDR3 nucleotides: TGTGCCACCAGCACCGCGGGTGGGGGCAATCAGCCCCAGCATTTT.

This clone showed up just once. The CDR3 DNA is TGCGCCAGCAGCTCGCTGACAGGGTTCACCTACGAGCAGTACTTC. It is translated as CASSSLTGFTYEQYF. The chain carries TRBV5-1 and TRBJ2-7; 7 bases map to TRBD1. V was pared by 3 bases and J by 2 bases, with 8 bases of the junction left unmatched. The CDR3 totals 15 residues. CDR1 and CDR2 (germline): SGHRS, YFSETQ.

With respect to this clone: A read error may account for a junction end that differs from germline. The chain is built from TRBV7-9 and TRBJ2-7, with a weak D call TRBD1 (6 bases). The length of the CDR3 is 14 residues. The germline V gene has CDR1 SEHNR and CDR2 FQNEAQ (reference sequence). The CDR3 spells CAIGGWGKPLVQYF. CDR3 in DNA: TGCGCTATAGGGGGTTGGGGGAAGCCCCTCGTGCAGTACTTC.

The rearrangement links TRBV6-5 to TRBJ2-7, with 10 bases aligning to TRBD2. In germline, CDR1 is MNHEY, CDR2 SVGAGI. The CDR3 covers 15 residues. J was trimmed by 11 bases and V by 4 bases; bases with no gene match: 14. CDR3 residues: CASSSVLMEREGEYF. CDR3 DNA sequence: TGTGCCAGCAGTTCCGTCCTGATGGAGCGGGAGGGGGAGTACTTC.